These 23 T cell receptor beta chains share one sample of origin, sequenced in a study of relationships among human T cell subsets (dated by TCRdb to the early 2010s). Library prep was done by multiplex PCR. For sequencing, a 454 GS FLX was employed. TCR alpha and beta CDR3 regions were amplified from mRNA by semiquantitative ARM-PCR. In ARM-PCR, tagged nested gene-specific primers were used first, and exponential amplification was then carried out by communal superprimers. The public reads were run again by TCRdb, first through fastp at Q25 and then through MiXCR, and only productive beta chains were kept. When rows share a CDR3 protein, they turn into one entry using the most common DNA and genes. This sample lists fewer than 18,000 distinct CDR3 sequences; less than 70% were detected once. Of the sample, around 30% falls within the top ten clones. Sequenced material: total T cells sorted from blood. The sample's cell subset or site label is to be understood as: CD3+ T cells in general. These receptors were taken from a man aged 35 to 55 in good health.

V gene TRBV29-1 combines with J gene TRBJ2-7, with TRBD1 matching 9 bases. Per germline, CDR1 SQVTM and CDR2 ANQGSEA. The CDR3 is 16 amino acids. V shed 6 bases, J shed 4 bases, and the junction held 16 bases outside the gene matches. The CDR3 DNA reads TGCAGCGTCGGTGGCTGGCCGGGACAGGGACTTTACGAGCAGTACTTC. This translates into CSVGGWPGQGLYEQYF.

The gene calls are TRBV10-3 and TRBJ2-7; a possible D gene is TRBD2 (6 bases). From germline, CDR1 is ENHRY and CDR2 SYGVKD. This CDR3 contains 17 residues. V lost 3 bases to trimming and J lost 2 bases, with 20 bases between them. The CDR3 coding sequence is TGTGCCATCAGTGATACCATAGGGGCGGGGTCCCCCTACGAGCAGTACTTC. Translating gives CAISDTIGAGSPYEQYF.

V is TRBV28 and J is TRBJ2-7; D is possibly TRBD2 (5 bases). The germline CDR1 and CDR2 sequences are MDHEN and SYDVKM. The CDR3 runs to 12 residues. V lost 6 bases and J 5 bases, leaving 11 bases between the germline ends. Here the CDR3 reads CASSSSYHEQYF. The CDR3 nucleotides are TGTGCCAGCAGCTCTAGCTACCACGAGCAGTACTTC.

V is TRBV11-2 and J is TRBJ2-7; 8 nucleotides match TRBD2. This CDR3 spans 14 amino acids. In germline, CDR1 is SGHAT, CDR2 FQNNGV. The ends lost 6 bases at V and 3 bases at J; junction bases unmatched: 7. The CDR3 region is CASRGTSQGYEQYF. The CDR3, as DNA: TGTGCCAGCAGGGGGACTAGTCAAGGCTACGAGCAGTACTTC.

Only a few counts were recorded for this clonotype. A read error may account for a junction end that differs from germline. This chain joins TRBV5-4 and TRBJ2-1; 10 nucleotides line up with TRBD2. The CDR3 has 15 amino acids. Germline V gene sequence: CDR1 SGHNT, CDR2 YYREEE (reference sequence). In DNA, the CDR3 is TGCGCCAGCAGCTTAGCGGGGGGCCGTTACAATGAGCAGTTCTTC. This gives the protein CASSLAGGRYNEQFF.

In this sample, this clonotype turned up once. This CDR3 is CASSFVGTYEQYF. For the CDR3, the DNA is TGTGCCAGCAGTTTCGTGGGAACCTACGAGCAGTACTTC. V gene TRBV28 combines with J gene TRBJ2-7; the D is unclear. Trimming removed 3 bases from V and 2 bases from J, with 8 bases in between. This CDR3 region has 13 residues. CDR1 and CDR2 from the germline V gene are MDHEN and SYDVKM. Looking up the rest from reference TRBV28 and TRBJ2-7 gives the full variable domain: DVKVTQSSRYLVKRTGEKVFLECVQDMDHENMFWYRQDPGLGLRLIYFSYDVKMKEKGDIPEGYSVSREKKERFSLILESASTNQTSMYLCASSFVGTYEQYFGPGTRLTVT.

The table lists this clonotype with a few counts. The chain recombines TRBV28 with TRBJ1-1, with TRBD1 identical over 9 bases. Germline CDR1 is MDHEN and CDR2 is SYDVKM. This CDR3 is built from 13 residues. The J segment lost 6 bases and the V segment lost 6 bases, leaving 5 bases of the junction unmatched. CDR3 nucleotide sequence: TGTGCCAGCAGCCAGACAGGGGGGCCTGAAGCTTTCTTT. It specifies CASSQTGGPEAFF.

The V gene is TRBV27, the J gene TRBJ2-7; no firm D call. The CDR3 is 14 amino acids. V lost 3 bases and J lost 2, with 11 bases in between. Germline CDR1 is MNHEY and CDR2 is SMNVEV (reference sequence). This CDR3 is CASSFRLRPYEQYF. The DNA for the CDR3 is TGTGCCAGCAGTTTTAGGCTAAGGCCCTACGAGCAGTACTTC.

V usage is TRBV4-1 and J usage is TRBJ2-1, with TRBD2 matching over 12 bases. The CDR3 length is 16 residues. V gave up 6 bases and J gave up 0 bases; unmatched junction bases: 3. The germline V gene has CDR1 MGHRA and CDR2 YSYEKL. CDR3 nucleotide sequence: TGCGCCAGCAGACTGGGACTAGCGGGCTCCTACAATGAGCAGTTCTTC. It translates to CASRLGLAGSYNEQFF.

The rearrangement joins TRBV5-1 to TRBJ2-5; 11 bases map to TRBD1. V trimming: 5 bases; J trimming: 0 bases; junction bases outside the gene matches: 6. This CDR3 has 16 amino acids. CDR1 SGHRS and CDR2 YFSETQ come from the germline V gene. This chain's CDR3 is CASRDGTGGNQETQYF. In DNA form, the CDR3 reads TGCGCCAGCAGAGACGGGACAGGGGGAAACCAAGAGACCCAGTACTTC.

The chain is built from TRBV28 and TRBJ2-1, with D perhaps TRBD2 (6 bases). Trimming shortened V by 5 bases and J by 6 bases, and 17 bases separated the two germline ends. The germline V gene has CDR1 MDHEN and CDR2 SYDVKM. The length of the CDR3 is 15 residues. CDR3 loop: CASSPGTGRGNEQFF. CDR3 DNA sequence: TGTGCCAGCAGTCCTGGCACCGGGAGAGGCAATGAGCAGTTCTTC.

The chain employs TRBV20-1 and TRBJ1-1; no firm D call. This CDR3 spans 13 amino acids. Germline loops: CDR1 DFQATT, CDR2 SNEGSKA (reference sequence). V dropped 3 bases and J dropped 0 bases, with 8 bases sitting between them. CDR3 sequence reads: CSARTPVNTEAFF. The CDR3 DNA follows: TGCAGTGCTAGGACACCTGTGAACACTGAAGCTTTCTTT.

This chain connects TRBV11-1 to TRBJ2-3, with 9 bases matching TRBD1. The CDR3 extends over 17 amino acids. Looked up from germline, CDR1 is SGHAT and CDR2 is FQDESV (reference sequence). V shed 2 bases and J 0 bases; nucleotides not matched to a gene: 6. The CDR3 nucleotides read TGTGCCAGCAGCTTATTGCCACAGGGGGCTAGCACAGATACGCAGTATTTT. It is translated as CASSLLPQGASTDTQYF.

This rearrangement joins TRBV11-1 to TRBJ1-1; no definite D call. Trimming stripped 1 base from V and 1 base from J, with 10 bases between. This CDR3 is built from 15 residues. Germline CDR1 SGHAT, CDR2 FQDESV (reference sequence). The CDR3 bases are TGTGCCAGCAGCTTAGGAACGACAAAGAACACTGAAGCTTTCTTT. Amino acid sequence: CASSLGTTKNTEAFF.

The genes are TRBV5-1 and TRBJ1-5, with 8 bases fitting TRBD1. Trimming cost V 0 bases and J 8 bases; bases outside gene matches: 4. This CDR3 spans 14 amino acids. Germline V gene sequence: CDR1 SGHRS, CDR2 YFSETQ. The CDR3, as DNA: TGCGCCAGCAGCTTGGCCGGACAGGGTGAGCCCCAGCATTTT. This sequence encodes CASSLAGQGEPQHF.

The chain is built from TRBV29-1 and TRBJ2-1; 9 bases are shared with TRBD2. The V gene's germline CDR1 is SQVTM and CDR2 ANQGSEA. Losses at the gene ends were 7 bases for V and 0 bases for J; bases not matched to a gene: 7. This CDR3 is built from 15 residues. CDR3 DNA sequence: TGCAGCGCCACAACTAGCGGGTTCTCCTACAATGAGCAGTTCTTC. Amino acids: CSATTSGFSYNEQFF.

This chain links TRBV11-2 with TRBJ1-1; D unclear. The ends were cut back, 3 bases at V and 3 bases at J, with 5 bases in the middle. Germline loops: CDR1 SGHAT, CDR2 FQNNGV. There are 12 residues in the CDR3. In DNA, the CDR3 is TGTGCCAGCAGCTTTTCCTACACTGAAGCTTTCTTT. Amino acids: CASSFSYTEAFF.

This clonotype appeared a few times. V is TRBV29-1 and J is TRBJ2-7; tentative D call: TRBD2 (6 bases). Per germline, CDR1 SQVTM and CDR2 ANQGSEA. CDR3 length: 11 amino acids. V was pared by 5 bases and J by 7 bases, with 12 bases between. The CDR3 nucleotides read TGCAGCGTTTTGGAGGGTAGGGAGCAGTACTTC. Its protein is CSVLEGREQYF.

The chain couples TRBV29-1 to TRBJ1-1; D may be TRBD1 (5 bases). The CDR3 totals 13 residues. Germline CDR1 SQVTM, CDR2 ANQGSEA. V shed 7 bases and J shed 0 bases, with 12 bases lying between them. This CDR3 reads CSGAEGMNTEAFF. CDR3 nucleotide sequence: TGCAGCGGCGCAGAGGGGATGAACACTGAAGCTTTCTTT.

The rearrangement links TRBV3-1 to TRBJ2-1, with a possible D match to TRBD2 (6 bases). Germline V gene lookup returns CDR1 LGHDT and CDR2 YNNKEL (reference sequence). Trimming took 1 base from V and 6 from J, leaving 10 bases between them. This CDR3 comprises 14 residues. Here the CDR3 DNA reads TGTGCCAGCAGCCAAGTAGGGACTTCCAATGAGCAGTTCTTC. It encodes CASSQVGTSNEQFF.

The chain couples TRBV5-4 to TRBJ2-3; possibly TRBD2 for D (5 bases). CDR1 is SGHNT, CDR2 YYREEE, per germline (reference sequence). CDR3 length: 14 residues. Trimming shortened V by 5 bases and J by 6 bases, and 16 bases separated the two germline ends. This chain's CDR3 is CASSPSRPGDTQYF. Written as DNA, the CDR3 is TGTGCCAGCAGTCCGAGCCGTCCGGGGGATACGCAGTATTTT.

The sample holds one count of this clonotype. This chain uses TRBV5-1 with TRBJ2-7; 9 nucleotides line up with TRBD2. Germline CDR1 and CDR2: SGHRS and YFSETQ. Trimming took 7 bases from V and 1 from J; bases not matched to a gene: 6. The CDR3 runs 14 residues. The CDR3 spells CASGQTSGSYEQYF. The CDR3 region has the DNA TGCGCCAGCGGTCAGACTAGCGGTTCCTACGAGCAGTACTTC.

Only one count was recorded for this clonotype. This sequence joins TRBV20-1 and TRBJ1-5; D is perhaps TRBD1 (5 bases). The germline V and J ends were trimmed by 2 bases and 11 bases, with 13 bases remaining between them. The CDR3 runs to 12 residues. The germline V gene has CDR1 DFQATT and CDR2 SNEGSKA (reference sequence). CDR3 loop: CSARLEGGAQHF. The CDR3 DNA follows: TGCAGTGCTAGATTGGAGGGAGGGGCCCAGCATTTT.